This T cell receptor (beta chain) was documented in a study of OX40 agonist ivuxolimab in advanced cancers. Germline V gives CDR1 SGHDN, CDR2 FVKESK. V was cut by 4 bases and J by 6 bases, with 9 bases left in between. The CDR3 contains 13 residues. The data were produced by immunoSEQ multiplex PCR, yet TCRdb's version contains in-frame clones alone and is incomplete. The data show some 80,000 clones, with about 88% seen just once and under 7.5% held by the top ten. This TCR was sampled from an adult with an advanced solid tumor such as melanoma, head and neck, liver or kidney cancer. Sequenced here: CD4+ or CD8+ T cells sorted from blood, sampled in a trial of the OX40 agonist ivuxolimab. The chain has TRBV14 and TRBJ2-2; D remains unclear. The CDR3 here is CASSPTGAGELFF. In DNA form, the CDR3 reads TGTGCCAGCAGCCCGACGGGTGCCGGGGAGCTGTTTTTT.